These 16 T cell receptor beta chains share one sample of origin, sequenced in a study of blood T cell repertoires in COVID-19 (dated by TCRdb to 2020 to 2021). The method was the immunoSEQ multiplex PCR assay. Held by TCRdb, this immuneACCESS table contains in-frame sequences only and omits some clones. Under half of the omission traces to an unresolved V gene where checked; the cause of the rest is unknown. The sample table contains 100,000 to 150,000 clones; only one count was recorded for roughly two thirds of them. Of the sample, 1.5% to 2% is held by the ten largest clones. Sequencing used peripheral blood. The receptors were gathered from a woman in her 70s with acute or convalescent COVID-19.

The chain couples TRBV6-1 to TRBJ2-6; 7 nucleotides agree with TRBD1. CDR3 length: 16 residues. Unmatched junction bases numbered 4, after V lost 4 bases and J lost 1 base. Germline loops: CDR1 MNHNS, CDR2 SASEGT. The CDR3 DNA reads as TGTGCCAGCAGTGTACTACAGGGGTCTGGGGCCAACGTCCTGACTTTC. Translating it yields CASSVLQGSGANVLTF.

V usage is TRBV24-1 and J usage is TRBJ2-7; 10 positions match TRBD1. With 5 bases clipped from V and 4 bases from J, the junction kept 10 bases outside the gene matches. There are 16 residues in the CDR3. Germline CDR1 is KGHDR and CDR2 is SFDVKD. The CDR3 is CATSGSPGQGKYEQYF. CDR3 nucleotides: TGTGCCACCAGTGGTTCCCCGGGACAGGGGAAGTACGAGCAGTACTTC.

CDR3 sequence reads: CASSPGTGREGYTF. The CDR3 nucleotides read TGTGCCAGCAGCCCTGGGACAGGGAGGGAGGGCTACACCTTC. The rearrangement uses TRBV7-9 and TRBJ1-2; TRBD1 aligns across 9 bases. The germline V gene has CDR1 SEHNR and CDR2 FQNEAQ (reference sequence). J gave up 8 bases and V 5 bases, and 9 bases lay outside the gene matches. CDR3 size: 14 residues.

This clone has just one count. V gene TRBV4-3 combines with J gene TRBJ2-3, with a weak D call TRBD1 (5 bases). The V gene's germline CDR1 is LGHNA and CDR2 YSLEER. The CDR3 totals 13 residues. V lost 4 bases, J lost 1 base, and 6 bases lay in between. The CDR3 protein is CASSRGGTDTQYF. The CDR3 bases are TGCGCCAGCAGCCGGGGCGGCACAGATACGCAGTATTTT.

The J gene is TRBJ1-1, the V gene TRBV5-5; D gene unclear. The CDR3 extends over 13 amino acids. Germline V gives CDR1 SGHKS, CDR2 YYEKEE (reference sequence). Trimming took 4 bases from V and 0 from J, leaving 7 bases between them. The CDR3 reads CASSPEVNTEAFF. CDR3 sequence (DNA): TGTGCCAGCAGCCCTGAGGTGAACACTGAAGCTTTCTTT.

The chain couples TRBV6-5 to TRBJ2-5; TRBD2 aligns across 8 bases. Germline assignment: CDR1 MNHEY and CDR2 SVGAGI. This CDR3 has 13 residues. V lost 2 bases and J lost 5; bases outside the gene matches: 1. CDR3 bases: TGTGCCAGCAGTTACGGCGGGGGGGAGACCCAGTACTTC. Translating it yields CASSYGGGETQYF.

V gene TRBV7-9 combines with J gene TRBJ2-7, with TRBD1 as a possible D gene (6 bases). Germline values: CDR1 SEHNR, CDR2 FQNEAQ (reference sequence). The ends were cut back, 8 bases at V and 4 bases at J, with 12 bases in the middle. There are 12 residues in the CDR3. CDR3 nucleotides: TGTGCCAGCCAAAACAGGGCTTACGAGCAGTACTTC. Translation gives CASQNRAYEQYF.

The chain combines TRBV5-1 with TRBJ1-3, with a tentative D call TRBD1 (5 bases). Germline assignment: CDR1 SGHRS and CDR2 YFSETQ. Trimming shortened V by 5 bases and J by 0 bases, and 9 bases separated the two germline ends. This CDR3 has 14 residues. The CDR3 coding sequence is TGCGCCAGCAGACTCGACAGCTCTGGAAACACCATATATTTT. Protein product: CASRLDSSGNTIYF. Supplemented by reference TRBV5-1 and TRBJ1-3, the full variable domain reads KAGVTQTPRYLIKTRGQQVTLSCSPISGHRSVSWYQQTPGQGLQFLFEYFSETQRNKGNFPGRFSGRQFSNSRSEMNVSTLELGDSALYLCASRLDSSGNTIYFGEGSWLTVV.

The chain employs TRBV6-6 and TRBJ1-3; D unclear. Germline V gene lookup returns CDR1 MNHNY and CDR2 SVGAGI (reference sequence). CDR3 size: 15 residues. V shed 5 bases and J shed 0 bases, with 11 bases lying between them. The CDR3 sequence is CASSPPRSSGNTIYF. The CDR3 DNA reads TGTGCCAGCAGTCCCCCGAGGAGCTCTGGAAACACCATATATTTT.

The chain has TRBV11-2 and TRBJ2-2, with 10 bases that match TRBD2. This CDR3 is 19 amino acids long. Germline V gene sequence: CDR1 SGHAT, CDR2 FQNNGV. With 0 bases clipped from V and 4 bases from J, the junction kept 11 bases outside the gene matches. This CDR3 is CASSLDVSSGGRGTGELFF. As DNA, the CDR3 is TGTGCCAGCAGCTTAGATGTCTCTAGCGGGGGCCGGGGCACCGGGGAGCTGTTTTTT.

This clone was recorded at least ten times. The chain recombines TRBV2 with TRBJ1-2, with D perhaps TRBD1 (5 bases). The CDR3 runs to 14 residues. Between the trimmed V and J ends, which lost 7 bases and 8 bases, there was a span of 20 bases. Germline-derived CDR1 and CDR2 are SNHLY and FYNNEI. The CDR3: CASTPVRTRWGYTF. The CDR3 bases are TGTGCCAGCACCCCAGTCAGGACAAGGTGGGGCTACACCTTC.

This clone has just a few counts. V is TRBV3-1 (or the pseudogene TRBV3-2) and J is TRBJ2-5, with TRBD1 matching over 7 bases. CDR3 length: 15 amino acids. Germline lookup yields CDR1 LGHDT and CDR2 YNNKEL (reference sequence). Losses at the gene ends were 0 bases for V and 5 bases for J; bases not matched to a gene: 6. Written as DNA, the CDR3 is TGTGCCAGCAGCCAAGATAAGACAGGGCTGGAGACCCAGTACTTC. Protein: CASSQDKTGLETQYF.

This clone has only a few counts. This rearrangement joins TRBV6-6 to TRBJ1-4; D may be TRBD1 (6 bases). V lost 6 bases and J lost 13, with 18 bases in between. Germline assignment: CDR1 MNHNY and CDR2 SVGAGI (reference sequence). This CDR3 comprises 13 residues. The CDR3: CASRRTGNLSLFF. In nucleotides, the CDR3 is TGTGCCAGCAGGCGAACAGGGAATCTATCACTGTTTTTT.

In nucleotides, the CDR3 is TGCGCCAGCAGCCAAGACCCACAGGGCCTCTATGGCTACACCTTC. It is translated as CASSQDPQGLYGYTF. The rearrangement joins TRBV4-1 to TRBJ1-2; D might be TRBD1 (6 bases). V lost 0 bases and J 4 bases, leaving 12 bases between the germline ends. CDR1 and CDR2 from the germline V gene are MGHRA and YSYEKL. The CDR3 has 15 residues.

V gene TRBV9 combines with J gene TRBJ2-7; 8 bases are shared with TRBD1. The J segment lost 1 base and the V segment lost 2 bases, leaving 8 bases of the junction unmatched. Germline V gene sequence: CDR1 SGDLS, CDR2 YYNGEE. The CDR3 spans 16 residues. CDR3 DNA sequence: TGTGCCAGCAGCGTGGGAAGTACAGGGGGATCCTACGAGCAGTACTTC. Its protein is CASSVGSTGGSYEQYF.

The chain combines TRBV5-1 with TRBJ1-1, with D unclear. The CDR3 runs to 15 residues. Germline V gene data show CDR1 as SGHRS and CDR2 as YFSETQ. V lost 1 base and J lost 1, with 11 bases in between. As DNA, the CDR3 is TGCGCCAGCAGCTTGTGGGGAGGAGAGAACACTGAAGCTTTCTTT. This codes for CASSLWGGENTEAFF.